This T cell receptor beta chain was identified in a study of T-cell memory formation after mild COVID-19. The TCR alpha and TCR beta cDNA libraries, bearing sample barcodes and UMIs, were generated by 5'RACE using constant-segment primers. TCRdb itself ran the 5' RACE reads through MiXCR, one entry per CDR3 protein. This table has 25,000 to 30,000 distinct CDR3 sequences, 12% appearing once. The V and J ends lost 5 bases and 0 bases, in that order; junction bases with no gene match: 6. CDR3 length equals 16 residues. Germline V gene sequence: CDR1 KGHSH, CDR2 LQKENI. Study observations and caveats: Largely, contracting CD4+ clones fell within CM and EM, and contracting CD8+ clones within EMRA.

This clonotype was seen ten or more times. Its cognate antigen is unknown. The sequenced sample was PBMCs or a T cell subset sorted from them (not recorded which). The sequence derives from an adult woman who had mild COVID-19 (a few samples of this study predate the infection). Cell type and time point are not known. V gene TRBV18 combines with J gene TRBJ1-2; TRBD1 matches 10 bases. CDR3: CASSSGQGTSNYGYTF. The DNA of the CDR3 is TGTGCCAGCTCATCGGGACAGGGGACGTCTAACTATGGCTACACCTTC.